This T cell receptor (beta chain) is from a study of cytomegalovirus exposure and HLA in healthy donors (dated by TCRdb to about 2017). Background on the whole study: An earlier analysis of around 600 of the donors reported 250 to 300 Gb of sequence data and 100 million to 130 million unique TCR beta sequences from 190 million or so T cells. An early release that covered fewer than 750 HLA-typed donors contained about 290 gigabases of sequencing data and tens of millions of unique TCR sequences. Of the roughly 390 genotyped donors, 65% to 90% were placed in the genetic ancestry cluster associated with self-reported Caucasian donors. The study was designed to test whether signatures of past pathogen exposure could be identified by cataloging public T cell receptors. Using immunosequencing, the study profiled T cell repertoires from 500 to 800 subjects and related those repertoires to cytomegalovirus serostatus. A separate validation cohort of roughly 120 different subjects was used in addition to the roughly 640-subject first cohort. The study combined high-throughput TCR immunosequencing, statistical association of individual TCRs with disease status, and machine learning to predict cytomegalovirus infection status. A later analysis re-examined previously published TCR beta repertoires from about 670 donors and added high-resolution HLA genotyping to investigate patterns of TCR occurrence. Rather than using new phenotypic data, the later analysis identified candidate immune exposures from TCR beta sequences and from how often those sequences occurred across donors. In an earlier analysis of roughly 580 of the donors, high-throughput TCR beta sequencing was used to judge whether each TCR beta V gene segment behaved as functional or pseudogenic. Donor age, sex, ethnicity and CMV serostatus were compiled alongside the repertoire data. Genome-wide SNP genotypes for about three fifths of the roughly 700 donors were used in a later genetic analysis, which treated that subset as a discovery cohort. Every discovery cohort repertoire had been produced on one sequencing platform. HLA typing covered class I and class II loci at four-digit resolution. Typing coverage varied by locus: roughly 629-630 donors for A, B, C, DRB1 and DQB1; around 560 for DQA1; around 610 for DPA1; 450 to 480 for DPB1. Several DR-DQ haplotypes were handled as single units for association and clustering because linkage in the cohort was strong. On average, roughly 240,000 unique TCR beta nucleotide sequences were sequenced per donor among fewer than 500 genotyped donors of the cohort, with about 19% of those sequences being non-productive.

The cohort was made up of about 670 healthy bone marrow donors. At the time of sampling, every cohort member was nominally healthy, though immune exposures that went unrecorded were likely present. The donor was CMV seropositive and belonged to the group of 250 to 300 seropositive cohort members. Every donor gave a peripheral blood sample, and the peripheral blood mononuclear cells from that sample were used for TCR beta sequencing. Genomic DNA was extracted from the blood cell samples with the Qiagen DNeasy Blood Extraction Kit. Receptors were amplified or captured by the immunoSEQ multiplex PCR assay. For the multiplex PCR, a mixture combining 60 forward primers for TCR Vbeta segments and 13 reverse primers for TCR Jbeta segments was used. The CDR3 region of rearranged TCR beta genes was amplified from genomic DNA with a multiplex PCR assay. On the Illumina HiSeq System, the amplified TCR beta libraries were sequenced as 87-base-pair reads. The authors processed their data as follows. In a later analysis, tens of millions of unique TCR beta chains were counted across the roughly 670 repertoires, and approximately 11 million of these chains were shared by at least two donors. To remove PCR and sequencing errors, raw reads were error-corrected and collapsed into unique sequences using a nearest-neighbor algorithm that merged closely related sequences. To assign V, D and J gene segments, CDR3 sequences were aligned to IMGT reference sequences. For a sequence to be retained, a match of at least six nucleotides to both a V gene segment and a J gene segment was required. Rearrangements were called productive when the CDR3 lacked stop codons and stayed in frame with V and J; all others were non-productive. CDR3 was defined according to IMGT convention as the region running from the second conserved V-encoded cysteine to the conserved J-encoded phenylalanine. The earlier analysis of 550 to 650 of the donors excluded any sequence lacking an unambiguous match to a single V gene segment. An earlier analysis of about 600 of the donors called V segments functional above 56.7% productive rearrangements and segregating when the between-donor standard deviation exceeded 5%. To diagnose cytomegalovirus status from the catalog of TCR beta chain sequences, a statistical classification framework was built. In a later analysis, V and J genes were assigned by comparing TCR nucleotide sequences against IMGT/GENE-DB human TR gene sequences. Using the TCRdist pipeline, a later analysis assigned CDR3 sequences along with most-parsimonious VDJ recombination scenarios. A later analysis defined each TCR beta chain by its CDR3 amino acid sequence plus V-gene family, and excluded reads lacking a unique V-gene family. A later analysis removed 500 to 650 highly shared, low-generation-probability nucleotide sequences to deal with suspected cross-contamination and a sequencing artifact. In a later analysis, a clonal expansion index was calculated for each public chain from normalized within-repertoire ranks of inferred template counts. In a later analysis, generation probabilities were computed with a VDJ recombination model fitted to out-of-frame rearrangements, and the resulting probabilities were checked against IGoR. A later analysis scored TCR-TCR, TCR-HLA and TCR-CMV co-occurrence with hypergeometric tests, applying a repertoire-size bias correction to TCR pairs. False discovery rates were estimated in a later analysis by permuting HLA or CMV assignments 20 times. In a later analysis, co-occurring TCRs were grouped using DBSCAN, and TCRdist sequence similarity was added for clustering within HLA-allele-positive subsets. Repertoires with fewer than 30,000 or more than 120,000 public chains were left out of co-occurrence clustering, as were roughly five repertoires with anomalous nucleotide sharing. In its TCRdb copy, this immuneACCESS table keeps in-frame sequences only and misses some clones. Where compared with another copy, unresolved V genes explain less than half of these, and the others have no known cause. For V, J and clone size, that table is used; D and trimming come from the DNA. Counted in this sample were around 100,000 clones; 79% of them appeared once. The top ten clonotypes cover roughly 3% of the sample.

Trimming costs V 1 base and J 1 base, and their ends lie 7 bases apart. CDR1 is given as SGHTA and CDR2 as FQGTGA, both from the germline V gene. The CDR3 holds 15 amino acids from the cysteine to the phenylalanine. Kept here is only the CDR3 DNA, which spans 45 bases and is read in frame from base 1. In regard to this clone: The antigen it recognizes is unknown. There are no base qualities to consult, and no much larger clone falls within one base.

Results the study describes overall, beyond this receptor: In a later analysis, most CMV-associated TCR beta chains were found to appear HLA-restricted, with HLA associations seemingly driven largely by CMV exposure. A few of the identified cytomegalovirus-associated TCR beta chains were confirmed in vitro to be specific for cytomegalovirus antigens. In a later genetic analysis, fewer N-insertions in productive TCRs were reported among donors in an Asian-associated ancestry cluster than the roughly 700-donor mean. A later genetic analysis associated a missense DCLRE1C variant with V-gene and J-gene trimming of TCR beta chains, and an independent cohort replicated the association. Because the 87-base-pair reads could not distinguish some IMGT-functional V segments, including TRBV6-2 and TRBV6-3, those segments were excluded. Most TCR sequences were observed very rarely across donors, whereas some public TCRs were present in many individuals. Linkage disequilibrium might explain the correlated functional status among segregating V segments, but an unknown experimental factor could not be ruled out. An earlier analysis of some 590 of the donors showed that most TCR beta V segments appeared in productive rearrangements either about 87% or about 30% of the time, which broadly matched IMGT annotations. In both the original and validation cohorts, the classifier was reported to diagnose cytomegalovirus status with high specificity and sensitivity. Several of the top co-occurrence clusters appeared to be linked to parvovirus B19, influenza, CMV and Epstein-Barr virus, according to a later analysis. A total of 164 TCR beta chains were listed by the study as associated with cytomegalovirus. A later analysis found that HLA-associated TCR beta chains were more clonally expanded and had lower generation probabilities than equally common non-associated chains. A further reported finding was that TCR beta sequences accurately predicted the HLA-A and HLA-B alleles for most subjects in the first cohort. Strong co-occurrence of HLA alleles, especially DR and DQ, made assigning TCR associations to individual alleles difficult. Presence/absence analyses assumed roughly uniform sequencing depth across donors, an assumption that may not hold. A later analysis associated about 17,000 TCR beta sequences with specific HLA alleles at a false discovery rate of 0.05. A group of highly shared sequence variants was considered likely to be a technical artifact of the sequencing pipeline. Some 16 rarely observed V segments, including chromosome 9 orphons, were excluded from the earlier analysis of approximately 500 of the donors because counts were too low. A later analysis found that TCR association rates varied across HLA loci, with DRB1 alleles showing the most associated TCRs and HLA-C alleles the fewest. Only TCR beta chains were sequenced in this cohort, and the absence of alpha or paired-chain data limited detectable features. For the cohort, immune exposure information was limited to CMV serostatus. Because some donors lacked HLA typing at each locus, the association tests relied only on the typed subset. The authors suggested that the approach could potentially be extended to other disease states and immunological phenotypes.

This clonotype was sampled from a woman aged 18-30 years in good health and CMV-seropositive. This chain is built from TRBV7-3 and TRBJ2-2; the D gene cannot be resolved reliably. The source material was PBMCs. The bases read TGTGCCAGCAGCTTAAACGCGTGGAACACCGGGGAGCTGTTTTTT. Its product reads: CASSLNAWNTGELFF.